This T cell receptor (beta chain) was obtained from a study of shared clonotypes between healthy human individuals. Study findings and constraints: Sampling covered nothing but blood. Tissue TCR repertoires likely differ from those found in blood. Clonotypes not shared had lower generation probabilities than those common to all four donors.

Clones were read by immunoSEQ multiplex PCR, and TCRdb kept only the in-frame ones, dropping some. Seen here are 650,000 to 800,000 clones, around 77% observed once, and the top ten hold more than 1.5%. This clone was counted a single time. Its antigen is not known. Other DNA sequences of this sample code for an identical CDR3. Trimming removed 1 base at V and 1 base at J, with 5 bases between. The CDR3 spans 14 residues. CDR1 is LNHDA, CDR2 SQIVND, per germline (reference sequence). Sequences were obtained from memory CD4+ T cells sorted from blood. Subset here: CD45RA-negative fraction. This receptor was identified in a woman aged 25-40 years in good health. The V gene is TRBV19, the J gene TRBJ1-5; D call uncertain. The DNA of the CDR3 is TGTGCCAGTAGTATAGTCCTCAGCAATCAGCCCCAGCATTTT. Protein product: CASSIVLSNQPQHF. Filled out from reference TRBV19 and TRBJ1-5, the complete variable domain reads DGGITQSPKYLFRKEGQNVTLSCEQNLNHDAMYWYRQDPGQGLRLIYYSQIVNDFQKGDIAEGYSVSREKKESFPLTVTSAQKNPTAFYLCASSIVLSNQPQHFGDGTRLSIL.